The present T cell receptor beta chain was sequenced within a study of T cell responses to AZD1222 COVID-19 vaccine. Notes on the study in general: Sampling that yielded the repertoires occurred only after the peak T cell response. Spike as a whole was targeted by vaccine-associated CD4 TCRs, dominant at 160-218 and 743-854.

Doses given second, at about 4 or about 12 weeks, were pooled. Points on this clone: Its antigen is unknown.

CDR1 is SNHLY, CDR2 FYNNEI, per germline. The CDR3 contains 14 residues. The V and J ends lost 5 bases and 0 bases respectively, with 9 bases between them. Using immunoSEQ multiplex PCR, the repertoire was profiled, and TCRdb retains in-frame clones only, with some absent. The table has 90,000 to 150,000 clones, roughly 87% seen once. This specimen was peripheral blood, taken 28 days after the second AZD1222 dose. This receptor was obtained from an adult who received the AZD1222 COVID-19 vaccine. This chain links TRBV2 with TRBJ2-3, with unresolved D. The CDR3 spells CASSQDPSTDTQYF. The CDR3 nucleotides are TGTGCCAGCAGTCAGGACCCTAGCACAGATACGCAGTATTTT.